The 5 T cell receptor beta chains reported below all come from one sample, sequenced in a study of monozygotic twins with inflammatory bowel disease. Following a re-call of the 5' RACE reads, TCRdb has one entry per CDR3 protein and lacks DNA. Its table records about 200,000 distinct CDR3 sequences. The sequenced sample was blood. The origin of the receptors is a human donor with ulcerative colitis or Crohn's disease, or a healthy co-twin of an affected twin (not recorded which).

The gene calls are TRBV29-1 and TRBJ2-1; TCRdb's D gene call, TRBD1, goes unchecked for lack of DNA. The CDR3 has 13 amino acids. Germline-derived CDR1 and CDR2 are SQVTM and ANQGSEA. The CDR3 loop is CSVVTGDYNEQFF.

The chain joins TRBV29-1 to TRBJ1-1. The CDR3 spans 15 residues. The germline V gene has CDR1 SQVTM and CDR2 ANQGSEA. CDR3 loop: CSVEGAKKTGTEAFF.

The CDR3 loop is CSAGWDSPLHF. The chain combines TRBV20-1 with TRBJ1-6. This CDR3 is built from 11 residues. The germline V gene encodes CDR1 DFQATT and CDR2 SNEGSKA (reference sequence).

V is TRBV10-3 and J is TRBJ1-5; checking the TCRdb D call of TRBD1 is not possible without DNA. The CDR3 runs 14 residues. Germline-derived CDR1 and CDR2 are ENHRY and SYGVKD. CDR3 in amino acids: CAISLQGSNQPQHF.

The rearrangement joins TRBV9 to TRBJ2-3; TCRdb calls TRBD1, which cannot be checked without DNA. Germline V gene data show CDR1 as SGDLS and CDR2 as YYNGEE. The CDR3 contains 14 residues. The CDR3 loop is CASSDQGISDTQYF.